This T cell receptor (beta chain) was observed in a study of chemoradiotherapy in HPV16-positive cancers. Germline CDR1 reads SNHLY; CDR2 reads FYNNEI. Trimming cost V 2 bases and J 0 bases, with 13 bases left between them. The CDR3 contains 17 residues. TCRdb's copy holds only in-frame clones and misses some; the assay was immunoSEQ multiplex PCR. The sample gives about 1,100 clones, 65% to 85% of which show up once; 6.2% is in the top ten. This chain connects TRBV2 to TRBJ2-2; D possibly uses TRBD1 or TRBD2 (5 bases each). This TCR derives from a human donor with HPV-associated anogenital cancer. The sequencing here drew on tumor tissue, taken from a patient who underwent chemoradiotherapy. CDR3 DNA sequence: TGTGCCAGCAGTGAAAGGAGAACGGGGCCGAACACCGGGGAGCTGTTTTTT. Residues: CASSERRTGPNTGELFF. The entire variable domain, with the rest obtained from reference TRBV2 and TRBJ2-2, is as follows: EPEVTQTPSHQVTQMGQEVILRCVPISNHLYFYWYRQILGQKVEFLVSFYNNEISEKSEIFDDQFSVERPDGSNFTLKIRSTKLEDSAMYFCASSERRTGPNTGELFFGEGSRLTVL.